This T cell receptor beta chain came from a study of identical twins. This clonotype was recorded many times. Its antigen is as yet unknown. Germline V CDR1 and CDR2: SGHKS, YYEKEE (reference sequence). The CDR3 runs to 13 residues. V was shortened by 5 bases and J by 6 bases, with 11 bases between the two germline ends. A single record per CDR3 protein comes from TCRdb applying MiXCR to the 5' RACE reads. This table has around 140,000 distinct CDR3 sequences, 3% to 4.5% appearing once. General observations from the study: Shared out-of-frame alpha sequences (those common to twins) showed excess low generation probability. There was more out-of-frame TCR alpha sharing in monozygotic twins than models estimated.

This sequence was found in a young man in good health. The chain combines TRBV5-5 with TRBJ2-2, with D possibly being TRBD1 (6 bases). Sequencing was done on a sample of memory T cells sorted from blood. The CDR3 is CASSYRVSGELFF. In nucleotides, the CDR3 is TGTGCCAGCAGTTACAGGGTATCCGGGGAGCTGTTTTTT.